Presented here are 6 T cell receptor beta chains from one specimen sequenced in a study of blood T cell repertoires in COVID-19. Using immunoSEQ multiplex PCR, the repertoire was profiled, and TCRdb retains in-frame clones only, with some absent. The sample includes around 150,000 clones, almost 90% of them seen just once. Sequenced: peripheral blood. All receptors derive from a man aged 45-65 years with active or convalescent COVID-19.

In its sample, this clone was seen a few times. V usage is TRBV18 and J usage is TRBJ1-1; TRBD1 agrees at 8 bases. V lost 3 bases, J lost 1 base, and 10 bases stayed unmatched. Germline V gene sequence: CDR1 KGHSH, CDR2 LQKENI. This CDR3 has 17 amino acids. The CDR3 protein is CASSPQDRVRGNTEAFF. The CDR3 DNA follows: TGTGCCAGCTCACCGCAGGACAGGGTTCGGGGGAACACTGAAGCTTTCTTT.

The chain uses TRBV28 and TRBJ2-3; possible D gene TRBD2, 5 bases. CDR1 MDHEN and CDR2 SYDVKM come from the germline V gene. The ends were cut back, 4 bases at V and 3 bases at J, with 14 bases in the middle. This CDR3 is built from 15 residues. CDR3: CASSSDEPGTDTQYF. Written as DNA, the CDR3 is TGTGCCAGCAGTTCGGACGAACCGGGGACAGATACGCAGTATTTT.

The chain has TRBV4-3 and TRBJ2-2, with D maybe TRBD2 (5 bases). The CDR3 contains 13 residues. Germline CDR1 is LGHNA and CDR2 is YSLEER. Trimming took off 6 bases at V and 4 bases at J, with 9 bases between the two ends. The CDR3 bases are TGCGCCAGCAGTCGAACTAGCACCGGGGAGCTGTTTTTT. It is translated as CASSRTSTGELFF.

Of note for this clone: Different DNA sequences within this sample yield the same CDR3. The genes are TRBV5-1 and TRBJ1-4; 8 nucleotides agree with TRBD1. The length of the CDR3 is 15 residues. Germline V CDR1 and CDR2: SGHRS, YFSETQ. J gave up 5 bases and V 0 bases, and 3 bases lay outside the gene matches. The CDR3 DNA reads TGCGCCAGCAGCTTGGAGGGACAGGAGAATGAAAAACTGTTTTTT. It encodes CASSLEGQENEKLFF. Full variable domain (rest looked up from reference TRBV5-1 and TRBJ1-4): KAGVTQTPRYLIKTRGQQVTLSCSPISGHRSVSWYQQTPGQGLQFLFEYFSETQRNKGNFPGRFSGRQFSNSRSEMNVSTLELGDSALYLCASSLEGQENEKLFFGSGTQLSVL.

The rearrangement uses TRBV2 and TRBJ2-7, with D possibly being TRBD2 (5 bases). CDR3 length: 15 amino acids. Germline CDR1 SNHLY, CDR2 FYNNEI. Deletions cut 6 bases from V and 3 bases from J, with 18 bases between. CDR3 region: CASSPTPSGYYEQYF. The CDR3 bases are TGTGCCAGCAGCCCCACCCCCAGCGGATACTACGAGCAGTACTTC. The entire variable domain, with the rest obtained from reference TRBV2 and TRBJ2-7, is as follows: EPEVTQTPSHQVTQMGQEVILRCVPISNHLYFYWYRQILGQKVEFLVSFYNNEISEKSEIFDDQFSVERPDGSNFTLKIRSTKLEDSAMYFCASSPTPSGYYEQYFGPGTRLTVT.

This chain links TRBV6-5 with TRBJ1-6; TRBD1 aligns across 8 bases. The V gene end was trimmed by 7 bases and the J gene end by 0 bases; junction bases not matched to a gene: 2. This CDR3 is 15 amino acids long. Per germline, CDR1 MNHEY and CDR2 SVGAGI. The CDR3 spells CASNRGSSYNSPLHF. The CDR3 bases are TGTGCCAGCAACAGGGGGAGCTCCTATAATTCACCCCTCCACTTT.